These 21 T cell receptor beta chains share one sample of origin, sequenced in a study of T-cell reconstitution after alpha-beta-depleted transplantation in children. TCRbeta library preparation incorporated unique molecular identifiers. Each CDR3 protein gets one entry after TCRdb re-called the PCR reads with MiXCR. Of around 530,000 distinct CDR3 sequences in the sample, around a third were seen once. The material was PBMCs from the stem cell graft donor, obtained from the stem cell graft. The receptors were gathered from a human donor who donated a stem cell graft to a child with aplastic anemia.

The V gene is TRBV11-1, the J gene TRBJ2-7; TRBD2 aligns across 7 bases. This CDR3 region has 14 residues. Germline values: CDR1 SGHAT, CDR2 FQDESV (reference sequence). J lost 0 bases, V lost 4 bases, and 3 bases had no gene match. CDR3 protein: CASSSAGDSYEQYF. CDR3 coding DNA: TGTGCCAGCAGCTCTGCGGGAGACTCCTACGAGCAGTACTTC.

V and J are TRBV9 and TRBJ1-6; unclear D gene. CDR1 is SGDLS and CDR2 is YYNGEE in the germline V gene. The V end lost 0 bases, the J end lost 9 bases, and 10 bases lay between the germline ends. The CDR3 consists of 14 residues. The CDR3 sequence: CASSVGPGVSPLHF. The CDR3 coding sequence is TGTGCCAGCAGCGTAGGACCTGGGGTTTCACCCCTCCACTTT.

The chain uses TRBV6-5 and TRBJ1-3, with D hard to call. Between the trimmed V and J ends, which lost 2 bases and 4 bases, there was a span of 12 bases. The germline CDR1 and CDR2 sequences are MNHEY and SVGAGI. The CDR3 extends over 15 amino acids. The CDR3 bases are TGTGCCAGCAGTTACAACAGACGCGGGGGAAACACCATATATTTT. Amino acids: CASSYNRRGGNTIYF.

The V gene is TRBV7-8, the J gene TRBJ2-5; TRBD2 aligns across 7 bases. V shed 3 bases and J 4 bases; nucleotides not matched to a gene: 11. The CDR3 has 16 residues. CDR1 is SGHVS and CDR2 is FQNEAQ in the germline V gene. For the CDR3, the DNA is TGTGCCAGCAGCTTCGAATTGGCGGGAGTGGGAGAGACCCAGTACTTC. Translation: CASSFELAGVGETQYF. Full variable domain (rest looked up from reference TRBV7-8 and TRBJ2-5): GAGVSQSPRYKVAKRGQDVALRCDPISGHVSLFWYQQALGQGPEFLTYFQNEAQLDKSGLPSDRFFAERPEGSVSTLKIQRTQQEDSAVYLCASSFELAGVGETQYFGPGTRLLVL.

The chain employs TRBV7-9 and TRBJ1-6; unclear D gene. The CDR3 runs to 14 residues. Trimming pared 1 base from V and 9 bases from J, leaving 10 bases between. Germline V gives CDR1 SEHNR, CDR2 FQNEAQ (reference sequence). In DNA, the CDR3 is TGTGCCAGCAGCTTAGTCTGGGAGGGTTCACCCCTCCACTTT. Protein sequence: CASSLVWEGSPLHF.

This rearrangement joins TRBV27 to TRBJ2-1; maybe TRBD2 (7 bases). The V gene's germline CDR1 is MNHEY and CDR2 SMNVEV (reference sequence). This CDR3 is built from 16 residues. V was clipped by 0 bases and J by 6 bases, with 15 bases between them. In DNA form, the CDR3 reads TGTGCCAGCAGTTTATCGATGAGGGGGGGAGGCAATGAGCAGTTCTTC. The encoded protein is CASSLSMRGGGNEQFF.

A few counts support this clonotype. The chain links TRBV5-1 to TRBJ1-6, with D tentatively TRBD1 (6 bases). The V end lost 0 bases, the J end lost 7 bases, and 14 bases lay between the germline ends. The CDR3 loop spans 16 amino acids. In germline, CDR1 is SGHRS, CDR2 YFSETQ. As DNA, the CDR3 is TGCGCCAGCAGCTTGGAACAAACAGGGACCAATTCACCCCTCCACTTT. Its translation: CASSLEQTGTNSPLHF. Based on the CDR3 plus reference TRBV5-1 and TRBJ1-6, the full variable domain is KAGVTQTPRYLIKTRGQQVTLSCSPISGHRSVSWYQQTPGQGLQFLFEYFSETQRNKGNFPGRFSGRQFSNSRSEMNVSTLELGDSALYLCASSLEQTGTNSPLHFGNGTRLTVT.

This clonotype was picked up one time. One end of the junction varies from germline; a read error may be responsible. The rearrangement joins TRBV9 to TRBJ1-2; D gene ambiguous. Germline CDR1 is SGDLS and CDR2 is YYNGEE. This CDR3 comprises 11 residues. Written as DNA, the CDR3 is TGTGCCAGCAGCGTTGACGGCCAAATGTTCTTC. This encodes CASSVDGQMFF. The full variable domain, rest sourced from reference TRBV9 and TRBJ1-2, is DSGVTQTPKHLITATGQRVTLRCSPRSGDLSVYWYQQSLDQGLQFLIQYYNGEERAKGNILERFSAQQFPDLHSELNLSSLELGDSALYFCASSVDGQMFFGSGTRLTVV.

This chain connects TRBV10-3 to TRBJ1-1, with 7 bases that match TRBD1. The J segment lost 5 bases and the V segment lost 6 bases, leaving 9 bases of the junction unmatched. The germline gives CDR1 ENHRY, CDR2 SYGVKD. The CDR3 runs 14 residues. CDR3 in DNA: TGTGCCATCAGCCCGACAGGGTCGAGGACTGAAGCTTTCTTT. Translated: CAISPTGSRTEAFF.

The chain links TRBV5-1 to TRBJ2-5, with 9 bases identical to TRBD2. CDR3 length: 16 amino acids. V lost 0 bases, J lost 2 bases, and 5 bases stayed unmatched. CDR1 and CDR2 (germline): SGHRS, YFSETQ. The CDR3 loop is CASSLGPSGAQETQYF. As DNA, the CDR3 is TGCGCCAGCAGCTTGGGCCCTAGCGGGGCGCAAGAGACCCAGTACTTC.

The chain links TRBV19 to TRBJ2-7; D gene uncertain. Germline CDR1 is LNHDA and CDR2 is SQIVND (reference sequence). This CDR3 comprises 14 residues. Trimming took 3 bases from V and 2 from J, leaving 11 bases between them. The CDR3 reads CASSIGRTAYEQYF. The DNA for the CDR3 is TGTGCCAGTAGTATTGGCAGAACCGCCTACGAGCAGTACTTC.

This clonotype was counted between two and nine times. The V gene is TRBV27, the J gene TRBJ2-1, with D perhaps TRBD1 or TRBD2 (5 bases each). V lost 10 bases to trimming and J lost 1 base, with 17 bases between them. Germline CDR1 MNHEY, CDR2 SMNVEV (reference sequence). CDR3 length: 15 residues. The CDR3 bases are TGTGCCACCTCAGTGTGGGGGAGATCCTACAATGAGCAGTTCTTC. Translation: CATSVWGRSYNEQFF.

This clonotype was counted only a few times. The V call is TRBV12-3 or TRBV12-4, the J call TRBJ1-2, with TRBD1 identical over 9 bases. The CDR3 spans 15 residues. Trimming cost V 6 bases and J 5 bases; bases outside gene matches: 10. This CDR3 is CASSPSGTGIYGYTF. The CDR3 DNA follows: TGTGCCAGCAGCCCGTCCGGGACAGGGATATATGGCTACACCTTC.

This clonotype was found a few times. This sequence joins TRBV7-2 and TRBJ2-1; possibly TRBD2 for D (6 bases). Per the germline V gene, CDR1 is SGHTA and CDR2 is FQGNSA. This CDR3 spans 16 amino acids. V was cut by 3 bases and J by 3 bases, with 15 bases left in between. This CDR3 reads CASSFSGTRGYNEQFF. In nucleotides, the CDR3 is TGTGCCAGCAGCTTCTCGGGGACTCGCGGCTACAATGAGCAGTTCTTC.

The chain joins TRBV15 to TRBJ2-5, with 7 bases matching TRBD2. V lost 4 bases, J lost 0 bases, and 2 bases stayed unmatched. There are 14 residues in the CDR3. The germline gives CDR1 LNHNV, CDR2 YYDKDF (reference sequence). CDR3 nucleotide sequence: TGTGCCACCAGCACTAGCGGTTACCAAGAGACCCAGTACTTC. Translation: CATSTSGYQETQYF.

The chain employs TRBV5-1 and TRBJ2-3; D is uncertain. The CDR3 covers 13 residues. Germline values: CDR1 SGHRS, CDR2 YFSETQ. V dropped 0 bases and J dropped 5 bases, with 7 bases sitting between them. DNA for the CDR3: TGCGCCAGCAGCTTGGAAAGTGGAGATACGCAGTATTTT. Encoded protein: CASSLESGDTQYF.

This chain links TRBV27 with TRBJ2-7; D ambiguous. Trimming cost V 0 bases and J 0 bases, with 6 bases left between them. This CDR3 has 14 amino acids. Germline CDR1 is MNHEY and CDR2 is SMNVEV (reference sequence). The chain's CDR3 is CASSLSSSSYEQYF. Here the CDR3 DNA reads TGTGCCAGCAGTTTATCCTCAAGCTCCTACGAGCAGTACTTC.

The chain is built from TRBV11-2 and TRBJ2-3, with 13 bases identical to TRBD2. Germline CDR1 SGHAT, CDR2 FQNNGV. With 3 bases clipped from V and 3 bases from J, the junction kept 12 bases outside the gene matches. CDR3 length equals 19 residues. The CDR3 region has the DNA TGTGCCAGCAGCTTCCCTGGAGTTGGACTAGCGGGAGAGACAGATACGCAGTATTTT. It encodes CASSFPGVGLAGETDTQYF.

In its sample, this clonotype was seen many times. V usage is TRBV10-3 and J usage is TRBJ2-7; TRBD2 matches at 8 bases. Germline V CDR1 and CDR2: ENHRY, SYGVKD. The CDR3 extends over 16 amino acids. V shed 4 bases, J shed 5 bases, and the junction held 13 bases outside the gene matches. In DNA, the CDR3 is TGTGCCATCAGTGCTATGGGTAGCGGGAATAACAACGAGCAGTACTTC. Translating it yields CAISAMGSGNNNEQYF.

This clonotype was picked up a small number of times. Compared with germline, one end of the junction differs, possibly owing to a read error. The chain combines TRBV5-5 with TRBJ2-5; 9 bases line up with TRBD2. The germline V gene has CDR1 SGHKS and CDR2 YYEKEE (reference sequence). This CDR3 is built from 16 residues. The CDR3 region has the DNA TGTGCCAGCAGCAGAGAAGCGGGAGGCCCACAAGAGATCCAGTACTTC. Translated: CASSREAGGPQEIQYF.

V gene TRBV7-2 combines with J gene TRBJ1-3; possible D gene TRBD1, 5 bases. The CDR3 is 13 amino acids. Trimming shortened V by 4 bases and J by 5 bases, and 9 bases separated the two germline ends. Germline V gene sequence: CDR1 SGHTA, CDR2 FQGNSA. The CDR3 nucleotides are TGTGCCAGCAGCTCGGGGGAACGAAACACCATATATTTT. Translating gives CASSSGERNTIYF.